Listed here are 28 T cell receptor beta chains from one sample, sequenced in a study of cytomegalovirus exposure and HLA in healthy donors. The study ran its PCR with 60 Vbeta and 13 Jbeta primers. The data were produced by immunoSEQ multiplex PCR, yet TCRdb's version contains in-frame clones alone and is incomplete. The data hold 210,000 or so clones, with 70% to 90% observed a single time. Material: PBMCs. Every receptor here comes from a human donor in good health.

In regard to this clone: One junction end does not reproduce the germline sequence, and a read error may be involved. The chain combines TRBV7-6 with TRBJ2-5, with 10 nucleotides matching TRBD1. The CDR3 runs to 16 residues. The V gene's germline CDR1 is SGHVS and CDR2 FNYEAQ. In nucleotides, the CDR3 is TGTGCCAGCACCTTACCCTACCGGGACAGGGGTGAGACCCAGTACTTC. This gives the protein CASTLPYRDRGETQYF.

This chain connects TRBV6-6 to TRBJ1-2; 8 nucleotides match TRBD1. The CDR3 has 14 residues. CDR1 and CDR2 from the germline V gene are MNHNY and SVGAGI (reference sequence). V lost 5 bases to trimming and J lost 5 bases; unmatched junction nucleotides: 7. The CDR3 DNA follows: TGTGCCAGCAGTGACAGGGGCGTTTTTTATGGCTACACCTTC. Its protein product is CASSDRGVFYGYTF.

V is TRBV5-1 and J is TRBJ2-7; tentatively, D is TRBD1 (6 bases). The CDR3 is made up of 14 amino acids. The V gene lost 0 bases and the J gene lost 3 bases, with 10 bases spanning the gap. Germline V lookup: CDR1 SGHRS, CDR2 YFSETQ. DNA for the CDR3: TGCGCCAGCAGCTTGGGGCAGGGACACTACGAGCAGTACTTC. Its protein is CASSLGQGHYEQYF.

The chain joins TRBV5-8 to TRBJ1-2, with D perhaps matching TRBD1 (5 bases). This CDR3 comprises 13 residues. V was cut by 2 bases and J by 4 bases, with 9 bases left in between. In germline, CDR1 is SGHTS, CDR2 YDEGEE. The CDR3: CASSFQGIYGYTF. CDR3 nucleotides: TGTGCCAGCAGCTTCCAGGGAATCTATGGCTACACCTTC.

The gene calls are TRBV15 and TRBJ2-7, with D possibly matching TRBD1 (5 bases). Trimming removed 0 bases from V and 8 bases from J, with 11 bases in between. Germline V lookup: CDR1 LNHNV, CDR2 YYDKDF (reference sequence). This CDR3 region has 13 residues. CDR3 coding DNA: TGTGCCACCAGCAGAGATTCAGACAGAAAGCAGTACTTC. This encodes CATSRDSDRKQYF. The whole variable domain, remainder taken from reference TRBV15 and TRBJ2-7, is DAMVIQNPRYQVTQFGKPVTLSCSQTLNHNVMYWYQQKSSQAPKLLFHYYDKDFNNEADTPDNFQSRRPNTSFCFLDIRSPGLGDTAMYLCATSRDSDRKQYFGPGTRLTVT.

This rearrangement joins TRBV5-1 to TRBJ2-2, with D possibly matching TRBD2 (6 bases). V gave up 1 base and J gave up 1 base, with 11 bases separating them. Germline loops: CDR1 SGHRS, CDR2 YFSETQ. The CDR3 loop spans 16 amino acids. CDR3 residues: CASSLRAGRNTGELFF. CDR3 DNA sequence: TGCGCCAGCAGCTTGCGCGCGGGGCGGAACACCGGGGAGCTGTTTTTT.

The CDR3 DNA follows: TGTGCCAGCAGTTTACCTAGCGGGAGGGCCTACGAGCAGTACTTC. It yields the protein CASSLPSGRAYEQYF. The J gene is TRBJ2-7, the V gene TRBV28; 12 nucleotides match TRBD2. V shed 2 bases, J shed 2 bases, and the junction held 1 base outside the gene matches. Germline CDR1 and CDR2: MDHEN and SYDVKM. This CDR3 is built from 15 residues. Combining the CDR3 with reference TRBV28 and TRBJ2-7 gives the whole variable domain DVKVTQSSRYLVKRTGEKVFLECVQDMDHENMFWYRQDPGLGLRLIYFSYDVKMKEKGDIPEGYSVSREKKERFSLILESASTNQTSMYLCASSLPSGRAYEQYFGPGTRLTVT.

The chain joins TRBV7-2 to TRBJ2-7; D gene unclear. Germline values: CDR1 SGHTA, CDR2 FQGNSA. The CDR3 consists of 12 residues. Between the trimmed V and J ends, which lost 4 bases and 5 bases, there was a span of 9 bases. The CDR3 reads CASSSRTHEQYF. The CDR3 nucleotides read TGTGCCAGCAGCTCCAGAACCCACGAGCAGTACTTC.

The chain has TRBV5-1 and TRBJ2-1; 11 nucleotides agree with TRBD2. The V and J ends lost 3 bases and 6 bases, in that order; junction bases with no gene match: 26. The CDR3 is made up of 22 amino acids. Germline CDR1 is SGHRS and CDR2 is YFSETQ. Here the CDR3 reads CASSSRALAGGSTGGSGNEQFF. In DNA form, the CDR3 reads TGCGCCAGCAGCTCGCGTGCTCTAGCGGGAGGTTCAACGGGCGGGAGCGGCAATGAGCAGTTCTTC.

The V and J genes are TRBV30 and TRBJ1-2, with TRBD1 as a possible D gene (5 bases). Trimming pared 4 bases from V and 5 bases from J, leaving 11 bases between. The CDR3 contains 12 residues. Germline V gene sequence: CDR1 GTSNPN, CDR2 SVGIG (reference sequence). CDR3 residues: CAWTPDRYGYTF. In DNA, the CDR3 is TGTGCCTGGACACCCGACAGATATGGCTACACCTTC.

The V gene is TRBV27, the J gene TRBJ2-7; 7 bases are shared with TRBD2. Looked up from germline, CDR1 is MNHEY and CDR2 is SMNVEV (reference sequence). The CDR3 totals 13 residues. Trimming took 3 bases from V and 1 from J; bases not matched to a gene: 0. As DNA, the CDR3 is TGTGCCAGCAGTTTGCGGGGGTCCTACGAGCAGTACTTC. It yields the protein CASSLRGSYEQYF.

This rearrangement joins TRBV29-1 to TRBJ2-7; 9 positions agree with TRBD1. The J segment lost 1 base and the V segment lost 3 bases, leaving 4 bases of the junction unmatched. The germline CDR1 and CDR2 sequences are SQVTM and ANQGSEA. CDR3 length equals 14 residues. The CDR3 is CSVDTGGLSYEQYF. The CDR3, as DNA: TGCAGCGTTGACACAGGGGGCCTTTCCTACGAGCAGTACTTC.

This rearrangement joins TRBV18 to TRBJ2-5; the D gene is possibly TRBD1 (5 bases). TRBJ2-7 explains the end of the DNA better; the J call may be wrong. Germline CDR1 and CDR2: KGHSH and LQKENI. This CDR3 is 14 amino acids long. The DNA of the CDR3 is TGTGCCAGCTCATCCGAAGCGCAGGGATACGAGCAGTACTTC. As protein: CASSSEAQGYEQYF.

The chain uses TRBV19 and TRBJ2-5; TRBD2 matches 8 bases. The J call could be wrong; TRBJ2-7 is a better fit for the DNA end. This CDR3 has 15 residues. Germline loops: CDR1 LNHDA, CDR2 SQIVND (reference sequence). The CDR3 spells CASRTSREGSYEQYF. The CDR3 DNA reads as TGTGCCAGTAGGACGTCCCGGGAGGGTTCCTACGAGCAGTACTTC.

The chain recombines TRBV7-8 with TRBJ2-1, with D possibly TRBD2 on 5 matching bases. The CDR3 runs to 15 residues. Germline V CDR1 and CDR2: SGHVS, FQNEAQ. V was shortened by 5 bases and J by 0 bases, with 11 bases between the two germline ends. CDR3 nucleotide sequence: TGTGCCAGCAGCCAGGACTTTAGCTCCTACAATGAGCAGTTCTTC. The encoded protein is CASSQDFSSYNEQFF. The full variable domain, in which reference TRBV7-8 and TRBJ2-1 provide the parts outside the CDR3, is GAGVSQSPRYKVAKRGQDVALRCDPISGHVSLFWYQQALGQGPEFLTYFQNEAQLDKSGLPSDRFFAERPEGSVSTLKIQRTQQEDSAVYLCASSQDFSSYNEQFFGPGTRLTVL.

This clone has a handful of counts. The rearrangement joins TRBV7-2 to TRBJ1-3; D is perhaps TRBD1 (5 bases). The germline V gene encodes CDR1 SGHTA and CDR2 FQGNSA. The CDR3 consists of 13 residues. Trimming took off 5 bases at V and 4 bases at J, with 9 bases between the two ends. The CDR3 region has the DNA TGTGCCAGCAGCGTAAACAGGGGAAACACCATATATTTT. Translating it yields CASSVNRGNTIYF.

The chain uses TRBV18 and TRBJ1-1; 8 bases match TRBD1. The CDR3 totals 16 residues. Germline V gene lookup returns CDR1 KGHSH and CDR2 LQKENI. V lost 5 bases and J lost 1; bases outside the gene matches: 9. Here the CDR3 DNA reads TGTGCCAGCTCATTCCGACAGGGGAGTACGAACACTGAAGCTTTCTTT. It yields the protein CASSFRQGSTNTEAFF. Variable domain in full (rest from reference TRBV18 and TRBJ1-1): NAGVMQNPRHLVRRRGQEARLRCSPMKGHSHVYWYRQLPEEGLKFMVYLQKENIIDESGMPKERFSAEFPKEGPSILRIQQVVRGDSAAYFCASSFRQGSTNTEAFFGQGTRLTVV.

The rearrangement links TRBV4-3 to TRBJ2-7; TRBD1 aligns across 7 bases. Germline CDR1 LGHNA, CDR2 YSLEER. Unmatched junction bases numbered 9, after V lost 4 bases and J lost 3 bases. This CDR3 contains 15 residues. In DNA form, the CDR3 reads TGCGCCAGCAGCCTTGACAGGGATTCGATCTACGAGCAGTACTTC. It yields the protein CASSLDRDSIYEQYF.

This chain connects TRBV14 to TRBJ2-1; 15 nucleotides match TRBD2. The V segment lost 4 bases and the J segment 9 bases; nucleotides outside the gene matches: 1. The CDR3 covers 14 residues. The germline V gene encodes CDR1 SGHDN and CDR2 FVKESK. This chain's CDR3 is CASSRTSGRGEQFF. CDR3 nucleotide sequence: TGTGCCAGCAGCCGGACTAGCGGGAGGGGTGAGCAGTTCTTC.

This clone was detected once. The chain is built from TRBV4-3 and TRBJ2-7; a weak D match, TRBD2 (5 bases). This CDR3 spans 14 amino acids. The V end was cut by 1 base, the J end by 2 bases, with 9 bases between. Per the germline V gene, CDR1 is LGHNA and CDR2 is YSLEER. CDR3 sequence reads: CASSQGRGTYEQYF. The CDR3 DNA sequence: TGCGCCAGCAGCCAAGGTCGGGGAACCTACGAGCAGTACTTC.

The chain recombines TRBV6-6 with TRBJ1-2; 8 positions agree with TRBD1. V shed 2 bases and J 0 bases; nucleotides not matched to a gene: 5. CDR1 is MNHNY, CDR2 SVGAGI, per germline (reference sequence). The CDR3 covers 16 residues. CDR3 bases: TGTGCCAGCAGTTACCCAGGACAGGGAGCTAACTATGGCTACACCTTC. Residues: CASSYPGQGANYGYTF.

This clone was seen only once. V gene TRBV5-1 combines with J gene TRBJ1-4; 9 nucleotides agree with TRBD1. This CDR3 has 13 amino acids. Looked up from germline, CDR1 is SGHRS and CDR2 is YFSETQ. The V segment lost 8 bases and the J segment 5 bases; nucleotides outside the gene matches: 4. CDR3 residues: CASTTGGNEKLFF. CDR3 DNA sequence: TGCGCCAGTACAACAGGGGGCAATGAAAAACTGTTTTTT. Variable domain in full (rest from reference TRBV5-1 and TRBJ1-4): KAGVTQTPRYLIKTRGQQVTLSCSPISGHRSVSWYQQTPGQGLQFLFEYFSETQRNKGNFPGRFSGRQFSNSRSEMNVSTLELGDSALYLCASTTGGNEKLFFGSGTQLSVL.

This sequence joins TRBV7-8 and TRBJ2-3; TRBD2 aligns across 7 bases. This CDR3 has 20 amino acids. Germline loops: CDR1 SGHVS, CDR2 FQNEAQ. The junction had 25 bases not matched to a gene; V was cut back by 5 bases and J by 5 bases. The CDR3 DNA sequence: TGTGCCAGCAGCAAGAAGAGGCGGAGGACGGGGCGGGAGTGGGTAGATACGCAGTATTTT. The encoded protein is CASSKKRRRTGREWVDTQYF.

The chain has TRBV25-1 and TRBJ2-5, with D maybe TRBD2 (5 bases). The ends were cut back, 3 bases at V and 7 bases at J, with 15 bases in the middle. Per germline, CDR1 MGHDK and CDR2 SYGVNS. The CDR3 runs 14 residues. CDR3 amino acids: CASSEPGVPGTQYF. For the CDR3, the DNA is TGTGCCAGCAGTGAGCCCGGGGTGCCGGGGACCCAGTACTTC.

This chain joins TRBV2 and TRBJ1-5, with D unclear. Trimming shortened V by 7 bases and J by 0 bases, and 13 bases separated the two germline ends. CDR3 length: 15 amino acids. The germline V gene has CDR1 SNHLY and CDR2 FYNNEI. In DNA, the CDR3 is TGTGCCAGCACTGGGTCAGGATATAGCAATCAGCCCCAGCATTTT. Its protein is CASTGSGYSNQPQHF.

The chain is built from TRBV2 and TRBJ1-5; 7 bases are shared with TRBD1. Germline V gives CDR1 SNHLY, CDR2 FYNNEI. The CDR3 has 15 amino acids. Losses at the gene ends were 2 bases for V and 4 bases for J; bases not matched to a gene: 5. The chain's CDR3 is CASSEWGQRNQPQHF. In nucleotides, the CDR3 is TGTGCCAGCAGTGAATGGGGACAGAGAAATCAGCCCCAGCATTTT. Variable domain in full (rest from reference TRBV2 and TRBJ1-5): EPEVTQTPSHQVTQMGQEVILRCVPISNHLYFYWYRQILGQKVEFLVSFYNNEISEKSEIFDDQFSVERPDGSNFTLKIRSTKLEDSAMYFCASSEWGQRNQPQHFGDGTRLSIL.

The chain couples TRBV19 to TRBJ2-2; TRBD2 might be the D (5 bases). This CDR3 comprises 16 residues. Trimming cost V 0 bases and J 3 bases, with 11 bases left between them. Germline V CDR1 and CDR2: LNHDA, SQIVND (reference sequence). The DNA of the CDR3 is TGTGCCAGTAGTATAGATCACGAGGGTTACACCGGGGAGCTGTTTTTT. This codes for CASSIDHEGYTGELFF.

The chain links TRBV2 to TRBJ2-2; TRBD1 matches 8 bases. CDR1 is SNHLY and CDR2 is FYNNEI in the germline V gene. The CDR3 extends over 17 amino acids. Unmatched junction bases numbered 9, after V lost 2 bases and J lost 4 bases. The DNA for the CDR3 is TGTGCCAGCAGTGAAAGTTCCGGGACAGGCCCCACCGGGGAGCTGTTTTTT. The encoded protein is CASSESSGTGPTGELFF.